Given below is one TCR beta chain in context. Germline V gene data show CDR1 as SGHTA and CDR2 as FQGNSA. Trimming cost V 0 bases and J 2 bases; bases outside gene matches: 5. CDR3 size: 16 residues. Each replicate PCR on the sorted subsets used approximately 200 ng DNA (around 30,000 T cell genomes). TCRdb's copy holds only in-frame clones and misses some; the assay was immunoSEQ multiplex PCR. The repertoire holds fewer than 3 million clones, with 85% to 95% as singletons. This record belongs to a study of shared clonotypes between healthy human individuals. The chain combines TRBV7-2 with TRBJ2-3; 7 bases map to TRBD1. The sequence was obtained from a man aged 18 to 30 in good health. Some clones in this sample may be carry-over from other donors' samples. Sequencing was performed on naive CD4+ T cells from PBMCs. Subset reported: CD45RA+ positively selected. CDR3 DNA sequence: TGTGCCAGCAGCTTAGCAGGGGGCCGGGTCACAGATACGCAGTATTTT. This encodes CASSLAGGRVTDTQYF.